A single sample gave rise to the 25 T cell receptor beta chains below, sequenced in a study of blood T cell repertoires in COVID-19. Measured with immunoSEQ multiplex PCR; TCRdb has only the in-frame clones, and not every one. The sample holds roughly 40,000 clones, about nine tenths seen once. Sequencing was carried out using peripheral blood. Receptor source: a human donor in a cohort sampled during active COVID-19.

The V call is TRBV14, the J call TRBJ2-5, with TRBD1 identical over 7 bases. V lost 2 bases and J lost 4; bases outside the gene matches: 4. CDR1 SGHDN and CDR2 FVKESK come from the germline V gene. This CDR3 has 14 amino acids. CDR3 nucleotides: TGTGCCAGCAGCCAAAGACAGGGTGGAGAGACCCAGTACTTC. This translates into CASSQRQGGETQYF.

V is TRBV25-1 and J is TRBJ1-2; D is unclear. V was cut by 7 bases and J by 5 bases, with 11 bases left in between. The CDR3 is 12 amino acids. Germline V gene sequence: CDR1 MGHDK, CDR2 SYGVNS. CDR3 nucleotide sequence: TGTGCCAGCAAAGGTGGGCCTTATGGCTACACCTTC. It translates to CASKGGPYGYTF.

This clone was recorded only once. V usage is TRBV28 and J usage is TRBJ1-5; tentative D call: TRBD1 (5 bases). Trimming removed 6 bases from V and 2 bases from J, with 8 bases in between. Germline V gives CDR1 MDHEN, CDR2 SYDVKM. The CDR3 length is 13 residues. In nucleotides, the CDR3 is TGTGCCAGCAGCCGCAGGGGCAATCAGCCCCAGCATTTT. Its protein product is CASSRRGNQPQHF.

The chain links TRBV11-3 to TRBJ2-3; D is ambiguous. CDR1 and CDR2 (germline): SGHNT, YENEEA. This CDR3 comprises 12 residues. The germline V and J ends were trimmed by 1 base and 5 bases, with 4 bases remaining between them. The CDR3 is CASSLGRDTQYF. The CDR3 nucleotides read TGTGCCAGCAGCTTAGGGAGAGATACGCAGTATTTT.

This chain uses TRBV6-5 with TRBJ1-2; 9 bases align to TRBD1. Germline assignment: CDR1 MNHEY and CDR2 SVGAGI. V dropped 7 bases and J dropped 7; count of bases not matched to a gene: 13. The CDR3 has 15 amino acids. CDR3 coding DNA: TGTGCCAGCAAAATGACAGGGGGGACGGTATCTGGCTACACCTTC. It yields the protein CASKMTGGTVSGYTF.

This clone showed up just a few times. This chain links TRBV5-4 with TRBJ2-7; TRBD2 might be the D (6 bases). Germline V gene lookup returns CDR1 SGHNT and CDR2 YYREEE (reference sequence). The length of the CDR3 is 17 residues. Trimming stripped 4 bases from V and 6 bases from J, with 26 bases between. As DNA, the CDR3 is TGTGCCAGCAGCCGATCGCAGACAGCCGGGATCGGGGGCGAGCAGTACTTC. Amino acids: CASSRSQTAGIGGEQYF. The full variable domain, rest sourced from reference TRBV5-4 and TRBJ2-7, is ETGVTQSPTHLIKTRGQQVTLRCSSQSGHNTVSWYQQALGQGPQFIFQYYREEENGRGNFPPRFSGLQFPNYSSELNVNALELDDSALYLCASSRSQTAGIGGEQYFGPGTRLTVT.

This chain connects TRBV13 to TRBJ2-6, with D tentatively TRBD1 (5 bases). From germline, CDR1 is PRHDT and CDR2 FYEKMQ (reference sequence). This CDR3 contains 17 residues. V was clipped by 5 bases and J by 0 bases, with 14 bases between them. CDR3 loop: CASSRQTRSSGANVLTF. In nucleotides, the CDR3 is TGTGCCAGCAGCCGACAGACTCGATCCTCTGGGGCCAACGTCCTGACTTTC.

In its sample, this clone is medium-sized. CDR3 residues: CASSRRVQQPQHF. CDR3 DNA: TGTGCCAGTAGTAGGAGGGTTCAACAGCCCCAGCATTTT. The chain carries TRBV19 and TRBJ1-5, with no clear D. From germline, CDR1 is LNHDA and CDR2 SQIVND (reference sequence). V lost 4 bases to trimming and J lost 7 bases, with 11 bases between them. The CDR3 is 13 residues long. Filled out from reference TRBV19 and TRBJ1-5, the complete variable domain reads DGGITQSPKYLFRKEGQNVTLSCEQNLNHDAMYWYRQDPGQGLRLIYYSQIVNDFQKGDIAEGYSVSREKKESFPLTVTSAQKNPTAFYLCASSRRVQQPQHFGDGTRLSIL.

This clone was counted once. The CDR3 protein is CASSYSRAAAGRWAFF. In nucleotides, the CDR3 is TGTGCCAGCAGTTACTCGAGAGCGGCAGCGGGGAGGTGGGCTTTCTTT. The chain has TRBV6-2 or TRBV6-3 and TRBJ1-1; D gene uncertain. The CDR3 contains 16 residues. The germline V and J ends were trimmed by 0 bases and 11 bases, with 22 bases remaining between them. CDR1 MNHEY and CDR2 SVGEGT come from the germline V gene.

The chain carries TRBV4-3 and TRBJ2-1, with 9 bases fitting TRBD2. Losses at the gene ends were 4 bases for V and 4 bases for J; bases not matched to a gene: 5. CDR1 and CDR2 from the germline V gene are LGHNA and YSLEER. The CDR3 runs to 15 residues. Written as DNA, the CDR3 is TGCGCCAGCAGCCCCCGCGCGGGGGGGTACAATGAGCAGTTCTTC. Residues: CASSPRAGGYNEQFF.

The chain joins TRBV7-2 to TRBJ2-7, with TRBD2 identical over 11 bases. The CDR3 has 15 residues. Germline V gene sequence: CDR1 SGHTA, CDR2 FQGNSA. Trimming removed 5 bases from V and 3 bases from J; junction bases left unmatched: 6. CDR3 residues: CASSPTSGGNYEQYF. The CDR3 nucleotides read TGTGCCAGCAGCCCCACTAGCGGGGGAAACTACGAGCAGTACTTC.

The rearrangement links TRBV5-1 to TRBJ1-6, with D possibly TRBD1 on 6 matching bases. The CDR3 is 16 amino acids. Trimming stripped 0 bases from V and 9 bases from J, with 16 bases between. CDR1 is SGHRS, CDR2 YFSETQ, per germline. DNA for the CDR3: TGCGCCAGCAGCTTGGCCTCGTCCAGGGGCAGTTCACCCCTCCACTTT. Protein sequence: CASSLASSRGSSPLHF.

The V and J genes are TRBV12-3 or TRBV12-4 and TRBJ1-5; no reliable D call. V lost 6 bases, J lost 0 bases, and 6 bases lay in between. The CDR3 contains 13 residues. The CDR3 sequence: CASRSSSNQPQHF. The CDR3 DNA is TGTGCCAGCAGGTCGAGTAGCAATCAGCCCCAGCATTTT.

The chain has TRBV6-6 and TRBJ1-2, with 10 nucleotides matching TRBD1. V dropped 3 bases and J dropped 7; count of bases not matched to a gene: 8. Germline V gene lookup returns CDR1 MNHNY and CDR2 SVGAGI (reference sequence). The CDR3 spans 15 residues. The CDR3 coding sequence is TGTGCCAGCAGTTATCGGGGACAGGGGAAAAGTGGCTACACCTTC. Residues: CASSYRGQGKSGYTF.

This sequence joins TRBV6-5 and TRBJ2-7; 9 bases are shared with TRBD1. The CDR3 totals 14 residues. The J segment lost 2 bases and the V segment lost 8 bases, leaving 7 bases of the junction unmatched. CDR1 is MNHEY and CDR2 is SVGAGI in the germline V gene. The CDR3 region is CASRTDRGAYEQYF. In DNA form, the CDR3 reads TGTGCCAGCCGAACGGACAGGGGAGCCTACGAGCAGTACTTC.

The CDR3 here is CASGAGTNTGELFF. The CDR3 nucleotides are TGTGCCAGCGGGGCGGGAACGAACACCGGGGAGCTGTTTTTT. J is TRBJ2-2 and V is TRBV2; D possibly corresponds to TRBD2 (6 bases). V was pared by 8 bases and J by 0 bases, with 10 bases between. Germline loops: CDR1 SNHLY, CDR2 FYNNEI. This CDR3 contains 14 residues.

The rearrangement uses TRBV6-1 and TRBJ2-3; D is uncertain. The germline CDR1 and CDR2 sequences are MNHNS and SASEGT. Trimming pared 2 bases from V and 2 bases from J, leaving 14 bases between. This CDR3 spans 16 amino acids. CDR3 bases: TGTGCCAGCAGTGAATACTCGAGGTTTTCCACAGATACGCAGTATTTT. It translates to CASSEYSRFSTDTQYF.

This chain links TRBV9 with TRBJ2-7, with TRBD1 matching over 7 bases. Germline V CDR1 and CDR2: SGDLS, YYNGEE. V was clipped by 0 bases and J by 2 bases; unmatched bases: 2. The CDR3 contains 14 residues. CDR3 loop: CASSVGQGPYEQYF. DNA for the CDR3: TGTGCCAGCAGCGTAGGACAGGGTCCCTACGAGCAGTACTTC.

The chain combines TRBV12-5 with TRBJ1-2, with D uncertain. CDR1 is LGHNT, CDR2 FRNRAP, per germline. The CDR3 length is 13 residues. The V end lost 2 bases, the J end lost 7 bases, and 11 bases lay between the germline ends. The CDR3 region has the DNA TGTGCTAGTGGTTTGAGCGCAGACGGTGGCTACACCTTC. Amino acid sequence: CASGLSADGGYTF.

The rearrangement joins TRBV27 to TRBJ2-7; 11 nucleotides align to TRBD2. Germline assignment: CDR1 MNHEY and CDR2 SMNVEV (reference sequence). The CDR3 runs 15 residues. V shed 3 bases and J 9 bases; nucleotides not matched to a gene: 10. DNA of the CDR3: TGTGCCAGCAGTTTTTCTAGCGGGGGGACGAGAAGGCAGTACTTC. Translating gives CASSFSSGGTRRQYF.

The CDR3 coding sequence is TGTGCCAGCAGCCCCAGCGCGGGGACCACCTTACTGGATACGCAGTATTTT. Amino acids: CASSPSAGTTLLDTQYF. The rearrangement uses TRBV27 and TRBJ2-3; a possible D gene is TRBD2 (6 bases). Trimming took 6 bases from V and 6 from J, leaving 25 bases between them. The germline V gene encodes CDR1 MNHEY and CDR2 SMNVEV (reference sequence). The CDR3 runs to 17 residues.

This clone appeared a single time. V gene TRBV6-2 or TRBV6-3 combines with J gene TRBJ1-2; tentatively, D is TRBD1 (5 bases). Germline CDR1 MNHEY, CDR2 SVGEGT. This CDR3 is 13 amino acids long. Trimming took off 5 bases at V and 0 bases at J, with 7 bases between the two ends. The CDR3 nucleotides read TGTGCCAGCAGTCAGGGCGCTAACTATGGCTACACCTTC. This codes for CASSQGANYGYTF.

The chain employs TRBV7-9 and TRBJ2-1; 10 bases agree with TRBD2. V dropped 2 bases and J dropped 7; count of bases not matched to a gene: 5. Germline V CDR1 and CDR2: SEHNR, FQNEAQ (reference sequence). The CDR3 spans 15 residues. Here the CDR3 reads CASSLSGGAGNEQFF. As DNA, the CDR3 is TGTGCCAGCAGCTTAAGCGGGGGGGCAGGAAATGAGCAGTTCTTC.

The chain employs TRBV19 and TRBJ2-1; the match to TRBD2 covers 9 bases. This CDR3 contains 16 residues. J lost 4 bases, V lost 2 bases, and 6 bases had no gene match. Germline CDR1 LNHDA, CDR2 SQIVND (reference sequence). In nucleotides, the CDR3 is TGTGCCAGTAGTATAATGGCACTAGCGGGTTACAATGAGCAGTTCTTC. Encoded protein: CASSIMALAGYNEQFF.

The chain has TRBV12-3 or TRBV12-4 and TRBJ1-4; D is ambiguous. The CDR3 runs 12 residues. Deletions cut 7 bases from V and 8 bases from J, with 11 bases between. The CDR3 DNA reads as TGTGCCAGCAAGCACGGCGGAGAAAAACTGTTTTTT. Translating it yields CASKHGGEKLFF.